The clone carrying this T cell receptor (beta chain) was seen a few times. No antigen is known for it. The data were obtained in a study of T cell repertoires in cytomegalovirus infection. The overall study: Shared public TCR beta signatures pointed to both CMV infection and a matching HLA type. Study-level results: Accumulated public TCR beta family frequency recognized individuals carrying CMV together with the relevant HLA.

Each CDR3 protein is one row after TCRdb ran MiXCR on the reads. The sample carries approximately 400,000 distinct CDR3 sequences, 31% recorded once. Trimming stripped 7 bases from V and 4 bases from J, with 11 bases between. Germline values: CDR1 MNHNY, CDR2 SVGAGI (reference sequence). This CDR3 contains 13 residues. The clonotype was recovered from a human donor in good health (CMV status not recorded). Some clones in this sample may be carry-over from other donors' samples. The sequencing sample was made of PBMCs. The chain joins TRBV6-6 to TRBJ1-5; D is undetermined. CDR3 region: CASKTGRNQPQHF. CDR3 nucleotide sequence: TGTGCCAGCAAGACCGGGAGGAATCAGCCCCAGCATTTT.